This T cell receptor beta chain was recovered during a study of T cell changes during pregnancy in multiple sclerosis. Measured with immunoSEQ multiplex PCR; TCRdb has only the in-frame clones, and not every one. The table shows about 70,000 clones, with 85% to 95% occurring only once. Trimming took 2 bases from V and 5 from J, leaving 15 bases between them. CDR3 length equals 14 residues. Germline assignment: CDR1 GTSNPN and CDR2 SVGIG (reference sequence). This chain links TRBV30 with TRBJ1-1, with unresolved D. The TCR sequence derives from a female donor with multiple sclerosis, enrolled in a pregnancy study. The sequencing here drew on CD4+ T cells from peripheral blood mononuclear cells, taken after pregnancy. In nucleotides, the CDR3 is TGTGCCTGGAGTTCCCGGGTAGGGAGGACTGAAGCTTTCTTT. Its translation is CAWSSRVGRTEAFF.